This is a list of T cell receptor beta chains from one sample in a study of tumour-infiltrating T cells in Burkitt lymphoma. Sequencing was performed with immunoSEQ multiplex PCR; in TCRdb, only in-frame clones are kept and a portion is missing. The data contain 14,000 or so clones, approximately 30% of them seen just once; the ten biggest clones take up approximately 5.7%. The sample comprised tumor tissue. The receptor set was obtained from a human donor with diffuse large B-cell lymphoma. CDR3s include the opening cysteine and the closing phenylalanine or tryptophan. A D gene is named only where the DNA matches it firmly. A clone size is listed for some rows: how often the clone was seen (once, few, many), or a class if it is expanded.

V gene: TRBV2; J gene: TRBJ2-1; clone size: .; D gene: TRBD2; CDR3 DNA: TGTGCCAGCAGTGGTGGACTAGCGGGAGCGGGGGAGCAGTTCTTC; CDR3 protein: CASSGGLAGAGEQFF
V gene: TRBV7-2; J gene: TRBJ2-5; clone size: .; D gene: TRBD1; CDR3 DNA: TGTGCCAGCAGCCCTCCGGGACAGGGGACGGAGACCCAGTACTTC; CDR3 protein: CASSPPGQGTETQYF
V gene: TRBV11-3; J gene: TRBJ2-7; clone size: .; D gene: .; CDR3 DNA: TGTGCCAGCAGCGTAGAACCGGGACAACTCTACGAGCAGTACTTC; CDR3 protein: CASSVEPGQLYEQYF
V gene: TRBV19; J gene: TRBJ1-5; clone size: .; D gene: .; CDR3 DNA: TGTGCCAGCAAAAACAGGGTCGGCAATCAGCCCCAGCATTTT; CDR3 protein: CASKNRVGNQPQHF
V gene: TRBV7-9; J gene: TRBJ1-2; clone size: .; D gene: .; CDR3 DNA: TGTGCCAGCAGCTCCGACGGAACATCCTATGGCTACACCTTC; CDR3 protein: CASSSDGTSYGYTF
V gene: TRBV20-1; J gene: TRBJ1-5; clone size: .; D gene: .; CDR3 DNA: TGCAGTGCTAGAAACCCCAGGGACATGAGCTGG; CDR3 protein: CSARNPRDMSW
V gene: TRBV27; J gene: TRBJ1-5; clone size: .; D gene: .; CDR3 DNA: TGTGCCAGCAGTGAAGGTGGGTGGGGAGGCCAGCCCCAGCATTTT; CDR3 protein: CASSEGGWGGQPQHF
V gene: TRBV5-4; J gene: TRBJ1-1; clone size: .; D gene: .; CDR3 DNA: TGTGCCAGCAGAGAAGCAGGGATTGATTGGTGGGGTGGTAGCTTT; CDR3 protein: CASREAGIDWWGGSF
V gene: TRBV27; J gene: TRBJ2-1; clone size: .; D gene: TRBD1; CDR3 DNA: TGTGCCAGCAGTTTGGAGACAGGGGGCAATGAGCAGTTCTTC; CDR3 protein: CASSLETGGNEQFF
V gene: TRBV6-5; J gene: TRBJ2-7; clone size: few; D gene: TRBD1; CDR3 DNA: TGTGCCAGCAGTTTTGACAGGGACCACTCCTACGAGCAGTACTTC; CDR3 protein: CASSFDRDHSYEQYF
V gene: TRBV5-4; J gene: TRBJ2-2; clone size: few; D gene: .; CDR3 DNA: TGTGCCAGCAGTCCGGGACTCGTGAACACCGGGGAGCTGTTTTTT; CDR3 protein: CASSPGLVNTGELFF
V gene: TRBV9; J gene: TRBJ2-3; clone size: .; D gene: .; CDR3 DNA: TGTGCCAGCAGCCCCCCTATAGGGGGTGATACGCAGTATTTT; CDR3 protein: CASSPPIGGDTQYF
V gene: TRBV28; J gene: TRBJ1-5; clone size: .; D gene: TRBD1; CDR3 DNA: TGTGCCAGCAGGACATCGGGACAGGGGAGTAATCAGCCCCAGCATTTT; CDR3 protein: CASRTSGQGSNQPQHF
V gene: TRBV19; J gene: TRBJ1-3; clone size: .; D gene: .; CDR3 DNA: TGTGCCAGTACCGGACAGTTTTTCGGAAACACCATATATTTT; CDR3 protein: CASTGQFFGNTIYF
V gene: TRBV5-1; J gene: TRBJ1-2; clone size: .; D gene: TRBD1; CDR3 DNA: TGCGCCAGCAGCTTGGGGCCAGGGGGCGCCGAAATCTATGGCTACACCTTC; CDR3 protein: CASSLGPGGAEIYGYTF
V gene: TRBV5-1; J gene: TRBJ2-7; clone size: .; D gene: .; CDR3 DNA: TGCGCCAGCAGCGGGACAAGCTTCTACGAGCAGTACTTC; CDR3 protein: CASSGTSFYEQYF
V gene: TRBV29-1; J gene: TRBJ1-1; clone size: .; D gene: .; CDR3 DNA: TGCAGCGTTGATACCTCCGGGGCAATCCCTGAAGCTTTCTTT; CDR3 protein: CSVDTSGAIPEAFF
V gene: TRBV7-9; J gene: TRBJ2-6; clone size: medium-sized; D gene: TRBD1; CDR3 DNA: TGTGCCGGACAGGGGGTGTCCTCCGTCCTGACTTTC; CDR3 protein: CAGQGVSSVLTF
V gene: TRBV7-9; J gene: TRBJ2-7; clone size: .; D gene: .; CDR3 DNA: TGTGCCAGCAGCCCCTTGGGCGGGCTCTCCTACGAGCAGTACTTC; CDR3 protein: CASSPLGGLSYEQYF
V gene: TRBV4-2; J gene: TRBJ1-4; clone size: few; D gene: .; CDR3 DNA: TGTGCCAGCAGCCCCGGACAGAGAATGGTGTCTAATGAAAAACTGTTTTTT; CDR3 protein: CASSPGQRMVSNEKLFF
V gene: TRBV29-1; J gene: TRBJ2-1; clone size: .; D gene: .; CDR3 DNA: TGCAGCAGCATTCGGAATGAGCAGTTCTTC; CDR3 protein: CSSIRNEQFF
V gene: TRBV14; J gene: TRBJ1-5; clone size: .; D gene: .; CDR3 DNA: TGTGCCAGCAGCCAAGGAGAAGGGGATCAGCCCCAGCATTTT; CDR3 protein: CASSQGEGDQPQHF
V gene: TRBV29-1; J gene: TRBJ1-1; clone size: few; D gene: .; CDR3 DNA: TGCAGCGTTGACCCCTCAGGGAGCACTGAAGCTTTCTTT; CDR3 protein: CSVDPSGSTEAFF
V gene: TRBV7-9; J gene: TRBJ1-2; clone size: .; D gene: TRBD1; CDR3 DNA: TGTGCCAGCAGCTTAGATGGGACAGCTACTAACTATGGCTACACCTTC; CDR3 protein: CASSLDGTATNYGYTF
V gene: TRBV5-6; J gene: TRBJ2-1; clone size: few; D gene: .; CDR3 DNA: TGTGCCAGCAGCTCCCTACCCTTCAGCTCCTACAATGAGCAGTTCTTC; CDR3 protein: CASSSLPFSSYNEQFF
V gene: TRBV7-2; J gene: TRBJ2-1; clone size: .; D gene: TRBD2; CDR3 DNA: TGTGCCAGCAGCTTAGGGGTTAGCGGGAGGGCCCGTGGTGAGCAGTTCTTC; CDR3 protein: CASSLGVSGRARGEQFF
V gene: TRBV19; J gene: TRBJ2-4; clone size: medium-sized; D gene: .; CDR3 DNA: TGTGCCAGTAGTCCCGGACAGAGGATGGCCAAAAACATTCAGTACTTC; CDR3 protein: CASSPGQRMAKNIQYF
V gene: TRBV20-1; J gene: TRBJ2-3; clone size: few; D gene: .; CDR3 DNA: TGCAGTCCTAGAAACAGGAATACGCAGTATTTT; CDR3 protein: CSPRNRNTQYF
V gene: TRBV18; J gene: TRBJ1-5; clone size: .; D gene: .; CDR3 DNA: TGTGCCAGCTCAGGTCAAAGGGAGGCGCAGCCCCAGCATTTT; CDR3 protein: CASSGQREAQPQHF
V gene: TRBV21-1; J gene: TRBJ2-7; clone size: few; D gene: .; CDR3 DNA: TGTGCCAGCAGCCTTAGACATGGGGGGGCCGAGCAGTACTTC; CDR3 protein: CASSLRHGGAEQYF
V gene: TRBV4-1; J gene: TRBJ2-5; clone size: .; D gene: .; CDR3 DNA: TGCGCCAGCAGCCAAGTCCCAGGGGGGATGATCCAAGAGACCCAGTACTTC; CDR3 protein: CASSQVPGGMIQETQYF
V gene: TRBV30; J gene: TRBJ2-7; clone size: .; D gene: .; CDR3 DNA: TGTGCCTGGAGTGTAGGAGCCGAGCAGTACTTC; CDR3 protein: CAWSVGAEQYF
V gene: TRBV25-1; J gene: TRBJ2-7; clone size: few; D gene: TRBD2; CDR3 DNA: TGTGCCAGCAGTGAGGGGGGGTACTACGAGCAGTACTTC; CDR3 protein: CASSEGGYYEQYF
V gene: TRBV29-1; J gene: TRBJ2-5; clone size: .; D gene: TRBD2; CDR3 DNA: TGCAGCGTTGAAGATCGGGGTACTAGCGGGAGTCGGGAGACCCAGTACTTC; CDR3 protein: CSVEDRGTSGSRETQYF
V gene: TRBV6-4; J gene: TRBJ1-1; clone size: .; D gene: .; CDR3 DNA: TGTGCCAGCAGTGAATTTCGGAACACTGAAGCTTTCTTT; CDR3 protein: CASSEFRNTEAFF
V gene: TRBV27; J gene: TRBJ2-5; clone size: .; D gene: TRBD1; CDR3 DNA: TGTGCCAGCAGTTCCGCGCCCCGACCGGGACAGGCGCCGGAGACCCAGTACTTC; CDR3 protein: CASSSAPRPGQAPETQYF
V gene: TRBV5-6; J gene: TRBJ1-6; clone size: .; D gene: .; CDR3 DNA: TGTGCCAGCAGCGAGACCAACGGGAATAATTCACCCCTCCACTTT; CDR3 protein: CASSETNGNNSPLHF
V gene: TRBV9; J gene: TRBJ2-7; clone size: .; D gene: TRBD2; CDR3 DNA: TGTGCCAGCAGCGTGGGGGGGAGCGAGCAGTACTTC; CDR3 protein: CASSVGGSEQYF
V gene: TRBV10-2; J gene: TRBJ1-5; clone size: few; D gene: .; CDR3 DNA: TGCGCCAGCGGGATGGACGGGAGCAATCAGCCCCAGCATTTT; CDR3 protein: CASGMDGSNQPQHF
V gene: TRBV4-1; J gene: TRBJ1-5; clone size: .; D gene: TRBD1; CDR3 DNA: TGCGCCAGCAGCCTGGGACAGGGGGCACATCAGCCCCAGCATTTT; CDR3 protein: CASSLGQGAHQPQHF